The following is a T cell receptor beta chain sequence with its context. The antigen is unknown. The data originate from a study of CD8+CD57+ T cells in acquired aplastic anemia. Study summary: The study obtained an average of approximately 2.9 ug of DNA from sorted CD4+ and CD8+ cells. Notes on the study in general: Patients shared twenty-nine CD8+ CDR3 sequences with controls. CD8+ Simpson's diversity showed no significant patient-control difference.

Researchers used genomic DNA as the template to profile TCR beta VDJ and CDR3. MiXCR, applied by TCRdb to the reads, yields one record per CDR3 protein. This table has 450,000 to 600,000 distinct CDR3 sequences, around a third appearing once. The CDR3 loop spans 13 amino acids. Germline CDR1 and CDR2: LGHNA and YSLEER. Trimming took off 1 base at V and 4 bases at J, with 6 bases between the two ends. Patients sequenced had flow cytometry evidence of CD8+CD57+ cell expansion. The sequencing sample was made of sorted CD4+, CD8+, or CD8+CD57+ T cells (not recorded which) from PBMCs. This TCR derives from a human donor with aplastic anemia. The rearrangement links TRBV4-3 to TRBJ2-3; D unresolved. The CDR3 spells CASSQVFADTQYF. The CDR3 nucleotides are TGCGCCAGCAGCCAAGTTTTTGCAGATACGCAGTATTTT.